This TCR beta chain appears in the sequencing data of a study of cytomegalovirus exposure and HLA in healthy donors. In the study overall: From HLA-typed donors, an early data release held roughly 89 million unique TCRs.

Findings and limits, study-wide: Later on, a genetic analysis was performed. It linked a missense variant in DCLRE1C with V- and J-gene trimming of TCR beta. Reports indicated that the classifier achieved high specificity and sensitivity in diagnosing cytomegalovirus status. The study found most TCR sequences rare, yet found some public TCRs in many donors.

Primers: 60 Vbeta forward and 13 Jbeta reverse. Sequencing was performed with immunoSEQ multiplex PCR; in TCRdb, only in-frame clones are kept and a portion is missing. This table has 130,000 to 150,000 clones, approximately 78% appearing once. Germline values: CDR1 MGHRA, CDR2 YSYEKL. This CDR3 comprises 12 residues. Germline trimming cut 4 bases from V and 6 bases from J; bases unmatched to any gene: 2. Points on this clone: Antigen: not known.

The sequencing input was PBMCs. This receptor was obtained from a woman between 18 and 29 years old in good health and CMV-seropositive. The rearrangement joins TRBV4-1 to TRBJ2-7; 8 nucleotides match TRBD1. The CDR3 region is CASSPDRGEQYF. DNA of the CDR3: TGCGCCAGCAGCCCCGACAGGGGCGAGCAGTACTTC.